The 10 T cell receptor beta chains in this list originate from one sample, sequenced in a study of control samples from healthy donors and cancer patients. Here immunoSEQ multiplex PCR was the method, and the copy in TCRdb shows in-frame clones only, minus some. Among 200,000 to 250,000 clones listed, around 94% were seen once. The sequenced sample was blood. The origin of the receptors is a man in his fifties in good health.

This rearrangement joins TRBV21-1 to TRBJ2-7; the table's D call, TRBD2, has no DNA check behind it. TRBV21-1 is shown as a pseudogene. The CDR3 is 16 amino acids. CDR3 DNA: TGTGCCAGCAGCAAAAATGGGCTAGCGGGGTCAATCGAGCAGTACGTC. As protein: CASSKNGLAGSIEQYV.

The chain couples TRBV5-1 to TRBJ1-2, with a tentative D call TRBD1 (5 bases). The CDR3 spans 16 residues. Germline V gene data show CDR1 as SGHRS and CDR2 as YFSETQ. V was pared by 4 bases and J by 0 bases, with 16 bases between. The CDR3 DNA sequence: TGCGCCAGCAGCATCACCGGGGCCCCTTCTAACTATGGCTACACCTTC. Protein product: CASSITGAPSNYGYTF.

The chain recombines TRBV28 with TRBJ2-7, with D unclear. This CDR3 comprises 12 residues. Deletions cut 5 bases from V and 1 base from J, with 6 bases between. Germline assignment: CDR1 MDHEN and CDR2 SYDVKM. The CDR3 region is CASSSSSYEQYV. CDR3 sequence (DNA): TGTGCCAGCAGTAGCTCTTCCTACGAGCAGTACGTC.

V is TRBV3-1 (or the pseudogene TRBV3-2) and J is TRBJ1-2; 8 bases line up with TRBD1. The V segment lost 1 base and the J segment 4 bases; nucleotides outside the gene matches: 14. The germline V gene has CDR1 LGHDT and CDR2 YNNKEL (reference sequence). The CDR3 sequence is 18 residues long. In nucleotides, the CDR3 is TGTGCCAGCAGCCAAGTTCAGCCCGGGGACAGGTTGAGCTATGGCTACACCTTC. Amino acids: CASSQVQPGDRLSYGYTF.

The CDR3 protein is CASSQDNIGTGGDYGYTF. DNA of the CDR3: TGCGCCAGCAGCCAAGATAATATAGGGACAGGGGGGGACTATGGCTACACCTTC. V is TRBV4-1 and J is TRBJ1-2, with TRBD1 matching over 11 bases. Unmatched junction bases numbered 9, after V lost 0 bases and J lost 3 bases. Germline CDR1 is MGHRA and CDR2 is YSYEKL. This CDR3 has 18 residues.

The chain links TRBV5-1 to TRBJ1-2; 7 positions match TRBD1. Germline lookup yields CDR1 SGHRS and CDR2 YFSETQ. The CDR3 extends over 19 amino acids. V lost 2 bases, J lost 1 base, and 17 bases stayed unmatched. The CDR3: CASSFSIGGTATSNYGYTF. Here the CDR3 DNA reads TGCGCCAGCAGCTTTTCCATTGGAGGGACAGCAACTAGTAACTATGGCTACACCTTC.

The chain employs TRBV3-1 (or the pseudogene TRBV3-2) and TRBJ2-7, with D possibly matching TRBD2 (6 bases). The V end lost 4 bases, the J end lost 2 bases, and 12 bases lay between the germline ends. The germline CDR1 and CDR2 sequences are LGHDT and YNNKEL (reference sequence). The CDR3 runs to 14 residues. CDR3 nucleotide sequence: TGTGCCAGCAGCCGGGCGGCGGGGACCTACGAGCAGTACTTC. Translation: CASSRAAGTYEQYF.

The rearrangement links TRBV30 to TRBJ1-6; D is perhaps TRBD1 (6 bases). The CDR3 contains 14 residues. Trimming took off 5 bases at V and 10 bases at J, with 18 bases between the two ends. Germline CDR1 GTSNPN, CDR2 SVGIG (reference sequence). The CDR3 nucleotides are TGTGCCTGGGGGGGCCTAGGATCACAATCACCCCTCCACTTT. It specifies CAWGGLGSQSPLHF. Full variable domain (outside the CDR3, taken from reference TRBV30 and TRBJ1-6): SQTIHQWPATLVQPVGSPLSLECTVEGTSNPNLYWYRQAAGRGLQLLFYSVGIGQISSEVPQNLSASRPQDRQFILSSKKLLLSDSGFYLCAWGGLGSQSPLHFGNGTRLTVT.

A few counts support this clone. V usage is TRBV4-1 and J usage is TRBJ1-3; D remains ambiguous. V lost 4 bases and J lost 0, with 10 bases in between. The CDR3 has 15 amino acids. The germline gives CDR1 MGHRA, CDR2 YSYEKL. The CDR3 reads CASSPIGNSGNTIYF. The CDR3 bases are TGCGCCAGCAGCCCCATCGGGAACTCTGGAAACACCATATATTTT.

The chain employs TRBV18 and TRBJ2-7, with 10 bases identical to TRBD2. The CDR3 has 15 amino acids. The trim removed 3 bases at V and 1 base at J, leaving 3 bases unmatched. CDR1 is KGHSH and CDR2 is LQKENI in the germline V gene. The CDR3 DNA sequence: TGTGCCAGCTCACCCCTTAGCGGGGGGTCCTACGAGCAGTACGTC. Translating it yields CASSPLSGGSYEQYV.